Listed below are T cell receptor beta chains from one sample, sequenced in a study of blood T cells in healthy people across ages. TCRdb itself ran the 5' RACE reads through MiXCR, one entry per CDR3 protein. The top ten hold about 42% of the sample, which has hundreds of thousands of distinct CDR3 sequences, 53% seen once. The sequencing sample was made of blood. These receptors were obtained from an older man in good health. CDR3s include the opening cysteine and the closing phenylalanine or tryptophan. Fields, in order: D gene, clone size, V gene, J gene, CDR3 protein. D genes are given only for firm matches. Only part of the rows carry a size: once, few, many, or a class if the clone is expanded.

d_call: -
clone_size: once
v_call: TRBV2
j_call: TRBJ1-2
cdr3_aa: CASSDWRGGYTF

d_call: -
clone_size: few
v_call: TRBV3-1
j_call: TRBJ2-7
cdr3_aa: CASSPAEAYEQYF

d_call: -
clone_size: -
v_call: TRBV27
j_call: TRBJ1-2
cdr3_aa: CASSLSPALRYGYTF

d_call: -
clone_size: -
v_call: TRBV10-3
j_call: TRBJ1-4
cdr3_aa: CAISATGAKANEKLFF

d_call: TRBD2
clone_size: -
v_call: TRBV20-1
j_call: -
cdr3_aa: CSARVEGLAGGRTAYEQYF

d_call: -
clone_size: -
v_call: TRBV28
j_call: TRBJ2-7
cdr3_aa: CASSPMFAYEQYF

d_call: TRBD2
clone_size: -
v_call: TRBV7-2
j_call: TRBJ2-3
cdr3_aa: CASSFPLAGGGHRDAYF

d_call: -
clone_size: -
v_call: TRBV11-2
j_call: TRBJ2-1
cdr3_aa: CASTGGDSPYNEQFF

d_call: -
clone_size: -
v_call: TRBV4-1
j_call: TRBJ2-2
cdr3_aa: CASSQVVINTGELFF

d_call: -
clone_size: -
v_call: TRBV15
j_call: TRBJ2-2
cdr3_aa: CATSRWDQTNTGELFF

d_call: -
clone_size: -
v_call: TRBV11-2
j_call: TRBJ2-3
cdr3_aa: CSSSLGVDTQYF

d_call: -
clone_size: -
v_call: TRBV5-1
j_call: TRBJ2-5
cdr3_aa: CASSLVPGRETQYF

d_call: -
clone_size: once
v_call: TRBV4-1
j_call: TRBJ1-3
cdr3_aa: CASSRSVGASGNTIYF

d_call: -
clone_size: -
v_call: TRBV20-1
j_call: TRBJ2-3
cdr3_aa: CSARASWGTTTDTQYF

d_call: TRBD1
clone_size: -
v_call: TRBV7-2
j_call: TRBJ1-2
cdr3_aa: CASSLEGTGTNYGYTF

d_call: TRBD1
clone_size: -
v_call: TRBV29-1
j_call: TRBJ1-5
cdr3_aa: CSAGTANQPQHF

d_call: TRBD1
clone_size: -
v_call: TRBV9
j_call: TRBJ2-7
cdr3_aa: CASSVAPTGNSYEQYF

d_call: -
clone_size: -
v_call: TRBV2
j_call: TRBJ1-2
cdr3_aa: CASSDRSSDGYTF

d_call: -
clone_size: few
v_call: TRBV9
j_call: TRBJ2-5
cdr3_aa: CASSVGPGQETQYF

d_call: -
clone_size: few
v_call: TRBV5-1
j_call: TRBJ1-1
cdr3_aa: CASSPGVGTGGTEAFF

d_call: -
clone_size: -
v_call: TRBV7-2
j_call: TRBJ1-5
cdr3_aa: CASSFHTGNQPQHF

d_call: -
clone_size: -
v_call: TRBV28
j_call: TRBJ2-2
cdr3_aa: CATSRNGPPHTGELFF

d_call: -
clone_size: few
v_call: TRBV3-1
j_call: TRBJ1-2
cdr3_aa: CASSPMTGGYTF

d_call: -
clone_size: -
v_call: TRBV25-1
j_call: TRBJ2-1
cdr3_aa: CASRREGGNEQFF

d_call: TRBD1
clone_size: -
v_call: TRBV4-2
j_call: TRBJ2-7
cdr3_aa: CVSSHITGTGGYEQYF

d_call: TRBD1
clone_size: -
v_call: TRBV20-1
j_call: TRBJ2-4
cdr3_aa: CSASEPGGRAQNIQYF

d_call: TRBD1
clone_size: few
v_call: TRBV20-1
j_call: TRBJ1-2
cdr3_aa: CSAMGQGGNYGYTF

d_call: -
clone_size: few
v_call: TRBV6-2/TRBV6-3
j_call: TRBJ1-2
cdr3_aa: CASGPAGLYGYTF

d_call: TRBD2
clone_size: -
v_call: TRBV5-1
j_call: TRBJ2-3
cdr3_aa: CASGPTETSGFTDTQYF

d_call: -
clone_size: many
v_call: TRBV25-1
j_call: TRBJ2-1
cdr3_aa: CASTSYNEQFF

d_call: TRBD2
clone_size: -
v_call: TRBV7-2
j_call: TRBJ2-4
cdr3_aa: CASSGTGTSGPQYF

d_call: TRBD1
clone_size: -
v_call: TRBV5-1
j_call: TRBJ2-7
cdr3_aa: CASSLVGQGSSYEQYF

d_call: -
clone_size: -
v_call: TRBV13
j_call: TRBJ2-1
cdr3_aa: CASSSRGPAGNEQFF

d_call: -
clone_size: -
v_call: TRBV7-9
j_call: TRBJ2-3
cdr3_aa: CASSPGGVDTQYF

d_call: TRBD2
clone_size: -
v_call: TRBV29-1
j_call: -
cdr3_aa: CSVFSPGGPYNEQYF

d_call: -
clone_size: -
v_call: TRBV2
j_call: TRBJ2-2
cdr3_aa: CASSAETPGSLNTGELFF

d_call: TRBD2
clone_size: few
v_call: TRBV6-6
j_call: TRBJ2-7
cdr3_aa: CASSYGSGSSYEQYF

d_call: -
clone_size: -
v_call: TRBV7-9
j_call: TRBJ1-4
cdr3_aa: CATGRVATYEKLFF

d_call: TRBD1
clone_size: -
v_call: TRBV29-1
j_call: TRBJ1-2
cdr3_aa: CSVLDRWYNYGYTF

d_call: TRBD1
clone_size: -
v_call: TRBV20-1
j_call: TRBJ2-7
cdr3_aa: CSARDQQGATYEQYF

d_call: -
clone_size: few
v_call: TRBV28
j_call: TRBJ2-1
cdr3_aa: CASSLNEQFF

d_call: TRBD2
clone_size: few
v_call: TRBV7-2
j_call: TRBJ2-3
cdr3_aa: CASSVGLAGGSDTQYF

d_call: -
clone_size: -
v_call: TRBV4-1
j_call: TRBJ2-7
cdr3_aa: CASSQVRGGSYEQYF

d_call: -
clone_size: -
v_call: TRBV5-1
j_call: TRBJ1-4
cdr3_aa: CASSFIPGRIPTNEKLFF

d_call: TRBD1
clone_size: -
v_call: TRBV27
j_call: TRBJ1-1
cdr3_aa: CASSSPGQSNTEAFF

d_call: -
clone_size: -
v_call: TRBV5-1
j_call: TRBJ2-4
cdr3_aa: CASSLDSGVNYLNIQYF

d_call: TRBD2
clone_size: -
v_call: TRBV29-1
j_call: TRBJ2-1
cdr3_aa: CSVERGASYNEQFF

d_call: -
clone_size: -
v_call: TRBV18
j_call: TRBJ1-1
cdr3_aa: CASSPTPNQSIEAFF

d_call: TRBD1
clone_size: few
v_call: TRBV10-3
j_call: TRBJ2-7
cdr3_aa: CATGQGAGEQYF

d_call: -
clone_size: -
v_call: TRBV29-1
j_call: TRBJ2-1
cdr3_aa: CSVEISGVYNEQFF

d_call: TRBD1
clone_size: few
v_call: TRBV29-1
j_call: TRBJ2-7
cdr3_aa: CSVVSGTGFEQYF

d_call: TRBD1
clone_size: -
v_call: TRBV7-2
j_call: TRBJ1-6
cdr3_aa: CASSPRDRAYNSPLHF

d_call: TRBD1
clone_size: -
v_call: TRBV5-1
j_call: TRBJ2-2
cdr3_aa: CASDETGALLSGELFF